This record looks at one T cell receptor (beta chain) sequence and its context. The sample comes from a study of blood T cells in healthy people across ages. With each sample, at least 5 micrograms of total RNA were extracted. This CDR3 has 15 amino acids. The germline CDR1 and CDR2 sequences are MDHEN and SYDVKM. V shed 4 bases and J shed 8 bases, with 20 bases lying between them. Combining a sample-barcoded 5' primer with a J-beta primer mix, a second PCR ran for roughly 7 to 12 cycles. Each cDNA molecule was tagged by a template-switch adaptor with 12 random nucleotides. One entry per CDR3 protein results from TCRdb running MiXCR on the 5' RACE reads. The repertoire has 600,000 to 1,000,000 distinct CDR3 sequences, around a quarter of them found once; the top ten carry under 4.5%. These same records also appear under a second study, on T cells of mothers and their children.

Sequenced material: blood. The source is a boy younger than 18 in good health. The gene calls are TRBV28 and TRBJ1-2; no firm D call. This CDR3 is CASSSPDRLSLGYTF. CDR3 DNA sequence: TGTGCCAGCAGTTCTCCAGACCGACTATCTCTAGGCTACACCTTC.